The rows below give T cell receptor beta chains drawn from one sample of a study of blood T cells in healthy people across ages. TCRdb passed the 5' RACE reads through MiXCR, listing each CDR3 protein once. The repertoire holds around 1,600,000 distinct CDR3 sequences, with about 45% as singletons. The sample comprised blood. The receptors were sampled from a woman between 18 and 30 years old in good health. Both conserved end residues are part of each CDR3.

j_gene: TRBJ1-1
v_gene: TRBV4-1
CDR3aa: CASSPGVSQGTTEAFF

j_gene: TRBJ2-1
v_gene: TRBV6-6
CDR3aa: CASRQTRTPYNEQFF

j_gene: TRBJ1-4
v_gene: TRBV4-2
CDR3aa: CASRPTVTGTTNEKLFF

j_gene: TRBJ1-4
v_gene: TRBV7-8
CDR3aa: CASSWGLDEKLFF

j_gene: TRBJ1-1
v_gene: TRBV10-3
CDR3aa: CAIRGQGLNTEAFF

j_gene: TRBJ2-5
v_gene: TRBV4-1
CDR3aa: CASSRVQGYETQYF

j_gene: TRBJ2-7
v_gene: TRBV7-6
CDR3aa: CASSSQSSYEQYF

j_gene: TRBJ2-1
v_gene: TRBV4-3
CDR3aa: CASSPQTRGRVLAGGSEQFF

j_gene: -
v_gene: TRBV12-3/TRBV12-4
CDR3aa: CASSFGVRAQETQYF

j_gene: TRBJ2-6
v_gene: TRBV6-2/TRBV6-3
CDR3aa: CASSFVLVRSGANVLTF

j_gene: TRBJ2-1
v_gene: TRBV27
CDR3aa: CASSLSASGYNEQFF

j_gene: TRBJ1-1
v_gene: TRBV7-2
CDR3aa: CASSLGKASGWDTEAFF

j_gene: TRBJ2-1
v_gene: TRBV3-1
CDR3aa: CASSLETATGASGSYNEQFF

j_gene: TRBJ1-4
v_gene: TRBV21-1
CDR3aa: CASSPEASRVATNEKLFF

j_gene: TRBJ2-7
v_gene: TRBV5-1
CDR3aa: CASSVNREQYF

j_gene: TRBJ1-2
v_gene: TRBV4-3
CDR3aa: CASSQEALTPDYGYTF

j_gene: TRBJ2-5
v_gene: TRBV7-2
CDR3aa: CASSTGLLGGEETQYF

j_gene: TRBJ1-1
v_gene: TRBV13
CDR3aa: CASSLGLGLNTEAFF

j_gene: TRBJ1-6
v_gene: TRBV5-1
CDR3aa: CASSFKTQGSPLHF

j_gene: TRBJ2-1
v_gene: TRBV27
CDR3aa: CASEAPGGLNEQFF

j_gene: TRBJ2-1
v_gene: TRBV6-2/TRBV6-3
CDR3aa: CASSGLQGKQFF

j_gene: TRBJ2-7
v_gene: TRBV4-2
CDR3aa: CASSQGVSENYEQYF

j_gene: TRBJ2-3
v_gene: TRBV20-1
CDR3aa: CSARGDTQYF

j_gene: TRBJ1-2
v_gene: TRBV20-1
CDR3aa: CSAPDRVKGYTF

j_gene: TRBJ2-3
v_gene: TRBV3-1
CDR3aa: CASSQLGEGDTQYF

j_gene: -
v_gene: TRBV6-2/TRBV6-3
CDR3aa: CASTGGQRYGYNEQYF

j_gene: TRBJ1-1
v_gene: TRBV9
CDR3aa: CASSAGYTNTEAFF

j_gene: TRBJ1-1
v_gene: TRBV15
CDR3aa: CATSPNGAGGTEAFF

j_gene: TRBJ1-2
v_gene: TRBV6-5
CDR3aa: CASSYSSGSSYGYTF

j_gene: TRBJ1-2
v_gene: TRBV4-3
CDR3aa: CASSLLDRGGGYTF

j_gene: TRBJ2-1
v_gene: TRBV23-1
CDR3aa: CASSHREKSGQETQFF

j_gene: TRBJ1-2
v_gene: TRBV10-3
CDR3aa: CAISGGPGYTF

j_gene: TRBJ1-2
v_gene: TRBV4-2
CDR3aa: CASSQEPLTNYGYTF

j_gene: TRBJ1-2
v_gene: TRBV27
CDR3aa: CASSSRTGSGYTF

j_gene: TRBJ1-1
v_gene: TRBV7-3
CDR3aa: CASSLRGGRMNTEAFF

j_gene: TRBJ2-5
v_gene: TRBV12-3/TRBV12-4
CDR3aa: CASSPVRAETQYF

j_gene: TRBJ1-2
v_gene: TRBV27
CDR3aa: CTSSSRGQGSYGYTF

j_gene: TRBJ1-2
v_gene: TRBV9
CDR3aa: CASSFVDRGNYGYTF

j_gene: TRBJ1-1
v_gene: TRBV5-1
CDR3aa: CASSFDAAGTSEAFF